The table lists the clone carrying this TCR beta chain with many counts. The antigen is unknown. The CDR3 has 13 amino acids. V gave up 0 bases and J gave up 5 bases, with 7 bases separating them. The sample originates from a study of spatial heterogeneity in lung cancer. Time point reported: sample taken at primary tumor resection. In each case, whole RNA from tumor, nontumor lung or frozen PBMC was sequenced unsorted. The donor population consisted of approximately 79 patients with untreated, early-stage non-small cell lung cancer. Whole-study results and caveats: TCRs found ubiquitously expanded in tumor appeared in blood more at resection than at follow-up.

TCR cDNA molecules each carried a unique molecular identifier. From the 5' RACE reads, TCRdb called clonotypes with MiXCR, one entry per CDR3 protein. Here the sample spans tens of thousands of distinct CDR3 sequences, 13% being singletons. The V and J genes are TRBV12-3 or TRBV12-4 and TRBJ1-1; D not certain. Sequenced here: PBMCs, sampled at surgery. The TCR was taken from a male donor with early-stage non-small cell lung cancer. In DNA form, the CDR3 reads TGTGCCAGCAGTTTAGCATTGGGAACTGAAGCTTTCTTT. This sequence encodes CASSLALGTEAFF.